Listed below are T cell receptor beta chains from one sample, sequenced in a study of control samples from healthy donors and cancer patients. The data were produced by immunoSEQ multiplex PCR, yet TCRdb's version contains in-frame clones alone and is incomplete. The sample has about 160,000 clones; around nine tenths are singletons. Sample: blood. The receptor set was obtained from a man younger than 45 in good health. Both conserved end residues are part of each CDR3. The order of the fields is clone size, V gene, D gene, J gene, CDR3 DNA, CDR3 protein. D genes are given only for firm matches. Where a row states a size, it is once, few, many or the class of an expanded clone; other rows omit it.

-	TRBV5-1	-	TRBJ1-6	TGCGCCAGCAGCTTGGGTCAGGGACCCCTCCACTTT	CASSLGQGPLHF
-	TRBV28	TRBD2	TRBJ2-1	TGTGCCAGCAGTTTATGGCTCCCCCCGAGGAGCGGGAGGATCAATGAGCAGTTCTTC	CASSLWLPPRSGRINEQFF
-	TRBV5-1	TRBD1	TRBJ2-7	TGCGCCAGCAGCTTGGAGGACAGGGGGTACGAGCAGTACTTC	CASSLEDRGYEQYF
-	TRBV5-5	-	TRBJ1-2	TGTGCCAGCAGCTCCAACCCGGCGGGACGTGGAGCTAACTATGGCTACACCTTC	CASSSNPAGRGANYGYTF
-	TRBV11-2	-	TRBJ2-7	TGTGCCAGCAGCCCAACTAGCCGGGCCCGGACCGGTGTCTACGAGCAGTACTTC	CASSPTSRARTGVYEQYF
-	TRBV12-3/TRBV12-4	-	TRBJ1-2	TGTGCCAGCAGAGGACAAGCGCCATATGGCTACACCTTC	CASRGQAPYGYTF
-	TRBV6-5	-	TRBJ1-2	TGTGCCAGCAGTCCCAAGGGGGAGGTAACGTATGGCTACACCTTC	CASSPKGEVTYGYTF
few	TRBV19	-	TRBJ2-7	TGTGCCAGTAGTCCCCGGGCTGAATCCTACGAGCAGTACTTC	CASSPRAESYEQYF
-	TRBV5-4	-	TRBJ2-2	TGTGCCAGCAGCTTGCCTTCCACCGGGGAGCTGTTTTTT	CASSLPSTGELFF
-	TRBV18	-	TRBJ2-1	TGTGCCAGCTCACCAGGTTTAAACAATGAGCAGTTCTTC	CASSPGLNNEQFF
-	TRBV6-5	TRBD2	TRBJ2-5	TGTGCCAGCAGGATCGGGACTAGCGTCGCGGGGACCCAGTACTTC	CASRIGTSVAGTQYF
-	TRBV27	-	TRBJ1-4	TGTGCCAGCAGTTCCTACGGGACAACTAATGAAAAACTGTTTTTT	CASSSYGTTNEKLFF
-	TRBV28	-	TRBJ1-2	TGTGCCAGCAGTTTCGCAGGGGCAAACTATGGCTACACCTTC	CASSFAGANYGYTF
-	TRBV6-5	TRBD1	TRBJ2-7	TGTGCCAGCAGACTCCGGGACAGGGCTGGGGAGCAGTACTTC	CASRLRDRAGEQYF
once	TRBV11-2	-	TRBJ1-6	TGTGCCAGCAGCTTAGATCGGTGGTCACCCCTCCACTTT	CASSLDRWSPLHF
-	TRBV19	TRBD1	TRBJ1-5	TGTGCCAGCCAGGGACAGCCTAATCAGCCCCAGCATTTT	CASQGQPNQPQHF
few	TRBV28	TRBD1	TRBJ1-3	TGTGCCAGCACCACGACAGGGAGGTACACCATATATTTT	CASTTTGRYTIYF
-	TRBV12-3/TRBV12-4	TRBD1	TRBJ1-4	TGTGCCAGTTTTGGACAGGGAAGGGAAAAACTGTTTTTT	CASFGQGREKLFF
-	TRBV24-1	-	TRBJ2-2	TGTGCCACCAGTTACCCAGGGACCACGAACACCGGGGAGCTGTTTTTT	CATSYPGTTNTGELFF
-	TRBV7-9	-	TRBJ1-3	TGTGCCAGCAGCTTTGGGACATTGAGAGGAAACACCATATATTTT	CASSFGTLRGNTIYF
-	TRBV19	-	TRBJ1-1	TGTGCCAGTAGTATTGCCCGGGTCGAAGCTTTCTTT	CASSIARVEAFF
-	TRBV7-6	-	TRBJ2-2	TGTGCCAGCAGCTGGCCCGCTAGTAGCGGCACCGGGGAGCTGTTTTTT	CASSWPASSGTGELFF
-	TRBV2	-	TRBJ1-6	TGTGCCAGCAGACTCACACATACAAGAGGGACCTATAATTCACCCCTCCACTTT	CASRLTHTRGTYNSPLHF
-	TRBV28	TRBD1	TRBJ2-2	TGTGCCAGCAGCTTACAACAGGGGCCCGGGGAGCTGTTTTTT	CASSLQQGPGELFF
-	TRBV6-5	TRBD1	TRBJ1-3	TGTGCCAGCAGATCCGGGACAGCAGGAAACACCATATATTTT	CASRSGTAGNTIYF
-	TRBV6-6	-	TRBJ2-2	TGTGCCAGCAGACCCCCAGGAAGCCCCGGGGAGCTGTTTTTT	CASRPPGSPGELFF
-	TRBV5-4	-	TRBJ1-2	TGTGCCAGCAGCTTTAATCGTGATGGCTACACCTTC	CASSFNRDGYTF
-	TRBV28	TRBD1	TRBJ1-6	TGTGCCAGCAGCAGCACAGGGGATCGCTCACCCCTCCACTTT	CASSSTGDRSPLHF
-	TRBV14	-	TRBJ2-1	TGTGCCAGCAGCCAAGTTAGCCGAAGCTCCTACAATGAGCAGTTCTTC	CASSQVSRSSYNEQFF
-	TRBV29-1	-	TRBJ2-3	TGCAGCGCTCGCGTGGCCAATACGCAGTATTTT	CSARVANTQYF
-	TRBV3-1/TRBV3-2	TRBD1	TRBJ1-4	TGTGCCAGCAGCCAGTGGGACAGCAACTCTGAAAAACTGTTTTTT	CASSQWDSNSEKLFF
-	TRBV19	TRBD1	TRBJ1-2	TGTGCCAGTAGACCGGGACAGTTTAACTATGGCTACACCTTC	CASRPGQFNYGYTF
-	TRBV5-6	TRBD2	TRBJ2-3	TGTGCCAGCAGTTCAGCGGGGGCGGGCAATACGCAGTATTTT	CASSSAGAGNTQYF
-	TRBV18	-	TRBJ1-1	TGTGCCAGCTCACCAGAGAGGAATGAAGCTTTCTTT	CASSPERNEAFF
-	TRBV6-5	-	TRBJ2-1	TGTGCCAGCGCGTCAACGCGAAGCTCCTACAATGAGCAGTTCTTC	CASASTRSSYNEQFF
few	TRBV6-2/TRBV6-3	TRBD1	TRBJ1-2	TGTGCCAGCAGCCGGACAGGGGGAGCTCGAGGCTACACCTTC	CASSRTGGARGYTF
once	TRBV9	-	TRBJ1-6	TGTGCCAGCAGCCCCACGAATATTAATTCACCCCTCCACTTT	CASSPTNINSPLHF
-	TRBV7-3	-	TRBJ1-1	TGTGCCAGCAGCATAGGAGAAGTGAACACTGAAGCTTTCTTT	CASSIGEVNTEAFF
few	TRBV5-4	-	TRBJ2-2	TGTGCCAGCAGCTTCGGGGGTAGCAAAGCCGGGGAGCTGTTTTTT	CASSFGGSKAGELFF
-	TRBV25-1	-	TRBJ2-1	TGTGCCAGATTAAGGGGTGATGAGCAGTTCTTC	CARLRGDEQFF
-	TRBV28	TRBD1	TRBJ1-2	TGTGCCAGCAGACCTCCGGGACAGGGTTTTTCGGACGGCTACACCTTC	CASRPPGQGFSDGYTF
once	TRBV5-1	TRBD2	TRBJ2-3	TGCGCCAGCAGCCTCGGGACTAGCGTCACAGATACGCAGTATTTT	CASSLGTSVTDTQYF
once	TRBV25-1	-	TRBJ1-6	TGTGCCAGCAGTGAAAGGGGGGCATCTCCTTCACCCCTCCACTTT	CASSERGASPSPLHF
-	TRBV18	-	TRBJ2-1	TGTGCCAGCTCACCGGGGCAGGGCCGCTACAATGAGCAGTTCTTC	CASSPGQGRYNEQFF
-	TRBV27	-	TRBJ2-1	TGTGCCAGCAGTTTTCCGGGGGGCCTTAACAATGAGCAGTTCTTC	CASSFPGGLNNEQFF
-	TRBV4-1	-	TRBJ1-2	TGCGCCAGCAGCCAAGATAGTGAGGGAAGAGGTGGCTACACCTTC	CASSQDSEGRGGYTF
once	TRBV10-2	-	TRBJ1-1	TGCGCCAGCAGCTTCGACAGGAACACTGAAGCTTTCTTT	CASSFDRNTEAFF
-	TRBV9	TRBD1	TRBJ2-2	TGTGCCACAGGGGGGAACACCGGGGAGCTGTTTTTT	CATGGNTGELFF
-	TRBV9	-	TRBJ2-7	TGTGCCAGCAGCGCCGGGGCCGGGGGAGAGTCCTACGAGCAGTACTTC	CASSAGAGGESYEQYF
-	TRBV5-6	-	TRBJ1-2	TGTGCCAGCAACTCACGAAGCGGGGGGGGCTATGGCTACACCTTC	CASNSRSGGGYGYTF
-	TRBV28	-	TRBJ1-1	TGTGCCAGCAGTTTATTCGGCAGGAAAATTGCTGAAGCTTTCTTT	CASSLFGRKIAEAFF
once	TRBV4-1	TRBD2	TRBJ2-1	TGCGCCAGCAGCCACCTGGTAGCGGGACTAAACTACAATGAGCAGTTCTTC	CASSHLVAGLNYNEQFF
once	TRBV11-2	-	TRBJ2-2	TGTGCCAGCAGCTTCAGGGGGGTTGACACCGGGGAGCTGTTTTTT	CASSFRGVDTGELFF
once	TRBV4-3	-	TRBJ1-5	TGCGCCAGCAGCCAATTGGCGGCTAGCAATCAGCCCCAGCATTTT	CASSQLAASNQPQHF
-	TRBV7-9	TRBD2	TRBJ2-1	TGTGCCAGCAGCTCCGGACGCGGGAGGGGGCAGTTCTTC	CASSSGRGRGQFF
-	TRBV28	TRBD1	TRBJ1-1	TGTGCCAGCAGTCCAATCCTGGCGGGCAGGGGGCAGAGGAACACTGAAGCTTTCTTT	CASSPILAGRGQRNTEAFF